This paragraph reports one T cell receptor (beta chain). This clonotype was seen many times. Its binding antigen is unknown. Base qualities are not provided; no much larger clone lies one nucleotide away. The time point label of this sample denotes: newly diagnosed GD, antithyroid drugs for less than 3 months. For both TCR sequencing and RNA sequencing, RNA was extracted from PBMCs using TRIzol. Graves' disease was diagnosed according to American Thyroid Association guidelines. The patients came from an endocrinology department in Xi'an, China. Each patient gave roughly 8.4 milliliters of peripheral blood, collected in an EDTA anticoagulant tube. Ficoll Paque Plus density gradient separation was used to isolate PBMCs, and no additional T cell sorting was done. RNA quality was checked with an Agilent 2100 Bioanalyzer and agarose gel, and concentration with a NanoDrop 2000. This sample stems from a study of regulatory T cells in long-lasting Graves disease (dated by TCRdb to the early 2020s). The study in broad terms: Antithyroid drugs had been taken for less than 3 months by newly diagnosed Graves' disease patients. TCR sequencing covered around 13 persistent and some 20 newly diagnosed Graves' disease patients, 33 samples in total. This study used TCR sequencing and RNA sequencing of peripheral blood to compare persistent Graves' disease patients against newly diagnosed Graves' disease patients. The study was conducted in China and was registered as a clinical trial. Study-level results and caveats: Persistent patients shared more public clonotypes among themselves (2,741) than newly diagnosed patients did (approximately 970). Compared with newly diagnosed patients, persistent Graves' disease patients had lower TCR Shannon entropy and fewer highly expanded clones, which suggests clonal expansion. Because the primary lesion, thyroid tissue, could not be accessed, the study looked at peripheral blood alone. Preferential use of TRBV28, TRBJ1-2 and TRBJ2-5 was observed in persistent disease, whereas TRBV20-1 and TRBJ2-1 were favored in newly diagnosed disease. Sequencing and analysis were restricted to the TCR beta chain. The authors noted that the small sample size was a limitation that may lower accuracy.

The germline V gene encodes CDR1 SGHAT and CDR2 FQNNGV. The V and J ends are trimmed by 5 bases and 1 base, leaving 15 bases between them. Its CDR3 holds 15 amino acids, cysteine through phenylalanine. Here the CDR3 DNA is all that survives: 45 bases in frame from base 1. The library was generated by multiplex PCR. Sequencer: Illumina HiSeq 4000. iRepertoire HTBI primers and Arm-PCR amplification of CDR3 regions were used to construct TCR beta libraries. Gel purification was performed on PCR products prior to sequencing. Per the authors' processing: Gene usage analysis of CDR3 amino acid clonotypes used the approximately 62 TRBV and 11 to 15 TRBJ segments found across samples. COPE and FqMerger were used to merge filtered high-quality paired reads into contigs. BLAST was used to align contigs to IMGT TRBV, TRBD and TRBJ reference genes, with CDR3 defined following IMGT. Highly expanded clones were defined as clonotypes with a frequency above 0.1%. Shannon entropy was used to measure repertoire diversity, and the Gini coefficient was used to measure V-J evenness. Public clonotypes were defined as clonotypes shared by more than one individual. The public sequencing data were trimmed at Q25 with fastp and processed into clonotypes with MiXCR by TCRdb, which kept only in-frame beta chains. For every CDR3 protein sequence, its rows merge into one entry that carries the most common genes and DNA. None of the V and J calls come from the authors' own analysis; TCRdb made them. The sample yields some 500,000 distinct CDR3 sequences; approximately 13% were counted once. The biggest ten clones account for 10% of the sample.

These data also formed part of another study, on T cells in Graves' hyperthyroidism and ophthalmopathy. The second paper further reports: A patient counted as having stable Graves' hyperthyroidism if no progression to ophthalmopathy occurred over 18 months of follow-up. Hyperthyroidism patients were newly diagnosed, with disease duration under 2 months, and aged 18 to 65 years. Exclusion was applied to patients with uncontrolled infections, other autoimmune diseases, pregnancy or lactation. Diagnoses were based on clinical symptoms, serum thyroxine and TRAb, thyroid ultrasound and orbital computed tomography. The first round of RT-PCR for the TCR CDR3 was performed with the HTBI primer set and the Qiagen OneStep RT-PCR kit. Blood samples also contained most of the expanded thyroid clonotypes (frequency above 0.001), which suggests that blood repertoires may reflect thyroid immune responses. Ophthalmopathy was separated from stable hyperthyroidism by a 13 V-J signature model, with about 88% sensitivity and approximately 81% specificity obtained in cross-validation and 80%/75% obtained in testing. In validation, the model predicted progression to ophthalmopathy a median of roughly 6.5 months before onset, with about 71% sensitivity and 72.22% specificity. To identify TCR V-J signatures that set the groups apart, the researchers used a discovery cohort of roughly 100 patients, made up of under 45 with Graves' ophthalmopathy and 57 with stable Graves' hyperthyroidism. Whether ophthalmopathy could be predicted prospectively was tested in an independent validation cohort made up of roughly 19 hyperthyroidism patients plus 17 patients who later progressed to ophthalmopathy. The roughly 100 discovery patients were randomly divided into training and test sets at a 7:3 ratio. Thyroid tissue and blood T-cell repertoires from roughly six Graves' hyperthyroidism patients were also compared in the study. After blood sampling, hyperthyroidism patients were treated with methimazole at a starting dose of 30 mg daily, and ophthalmopathy patients were treated with high-dose intravenous methylprednisolone. A second multiplex PCR round built the libraries, followed by size selection and purification. Sequencing of the libraries was done on an Illumina HiSeq2000 using paired-end 100 bp reads. SOAPnuke was used to process the raw data, with reads discarded if the reads contained adapters or uncalled bases, had a mean Phred below 15, or lacked an exact constant-primer or identifier match. High-quality paired reads were merged using COPE v1.2.5, and each unique nucleotide sequence was defined as a clonotype. MiTCR v1.1 was used to align the clonotypes against IMGT TRBV, TRBD and TRBJ reference segments. The analysis was restricted to V-J combinations with a frequency above 0.0001, which together covered over 99% of the repertoires. A TCS score was defined as the ratio of F50 (clonal expansion) to E x V (chaos), with BLOSUM62-based TCRdist applied between CDR3 peptides within each V-J. Welch's t-statistics and random forest reduced approximately 520 V-J features to around 14, which were used in a naive Bayes classifier (R e1071). No statistical method was used to fix the sample size in advance, and group allocation was not hidden from the investigators. According to the paper, TCR Vbeta CDR3 sequencing was carried out on some 130 peripheral blood samples, which came from some 41 ophthalmopathy, about 75 hyperthyroidism and some 17 progressor patients.

This specimen was peripheral blood mononuclear cells (PBMCs), taken at new diagnosis, from a patient treated with antithyroid drugs. The TCR originated in a man under 40 with Graves disease. Donor details come from another sample of the same person, matched by shared clones. The chain couples TRBV11-2 to TRBJ2-7; the D gene lacks a confident call. The CDR3 in this case is CASSPTRGISYEQYF. In nucleotides, the sequence is TGTGCCAGCAGCCCAACTCGCGGTATTTCCTACGAGCAGTACTTC.